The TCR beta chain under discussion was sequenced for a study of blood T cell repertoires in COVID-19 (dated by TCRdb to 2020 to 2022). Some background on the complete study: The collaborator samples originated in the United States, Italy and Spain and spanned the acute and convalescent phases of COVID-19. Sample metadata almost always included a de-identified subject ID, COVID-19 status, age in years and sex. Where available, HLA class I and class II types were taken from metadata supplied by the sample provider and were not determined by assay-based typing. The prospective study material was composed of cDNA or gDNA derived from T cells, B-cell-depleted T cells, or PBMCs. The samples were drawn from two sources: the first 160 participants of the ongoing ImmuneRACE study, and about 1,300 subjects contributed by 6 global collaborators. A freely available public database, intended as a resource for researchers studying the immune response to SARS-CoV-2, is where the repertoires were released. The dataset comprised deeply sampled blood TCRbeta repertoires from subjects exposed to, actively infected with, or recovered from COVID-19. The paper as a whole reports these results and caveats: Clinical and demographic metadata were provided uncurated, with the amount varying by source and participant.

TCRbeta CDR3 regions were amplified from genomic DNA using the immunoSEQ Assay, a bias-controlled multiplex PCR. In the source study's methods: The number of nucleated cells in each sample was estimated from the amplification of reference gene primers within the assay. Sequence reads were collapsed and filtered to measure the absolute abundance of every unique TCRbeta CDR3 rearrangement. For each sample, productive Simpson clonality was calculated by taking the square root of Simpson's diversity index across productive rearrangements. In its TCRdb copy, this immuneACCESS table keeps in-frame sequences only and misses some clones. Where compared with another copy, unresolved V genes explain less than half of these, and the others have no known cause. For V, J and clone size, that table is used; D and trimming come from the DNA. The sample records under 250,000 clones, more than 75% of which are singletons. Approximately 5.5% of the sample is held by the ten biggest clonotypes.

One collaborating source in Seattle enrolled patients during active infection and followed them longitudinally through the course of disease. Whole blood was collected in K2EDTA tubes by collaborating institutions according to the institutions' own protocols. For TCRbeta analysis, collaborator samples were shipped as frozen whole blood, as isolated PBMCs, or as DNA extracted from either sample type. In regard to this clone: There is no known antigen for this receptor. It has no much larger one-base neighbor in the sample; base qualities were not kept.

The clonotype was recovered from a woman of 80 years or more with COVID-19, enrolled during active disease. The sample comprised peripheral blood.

Read as DNA, the sequence is TGCGCCAGCAGCTTGCGGAGCGGGGGTACCTACGAGCAGTACTTC. It translates as CASSLRSGGTYEQYF. This chain joins TRBV5-1 to TRBJ2-7; TRBD2 agrees with 8 junctional bases. Trimming accounts for 1 base at V and 2 bases at J, while the number of junction bases matched to no gene is 5. The CDR3 numbers 15 residues from cysteine through phenylalanine. Just the 45-base CDR3 DNA is kept, in frame starting at base 1. Reading the germline V gene gives CDR1 SGHRS and CDR2 YFSETQ.